A single sample is the source of the 32 T cell receptor beta chains below, sequenced in a study of blood T cells in healthy people across ages. Through a sample-barcoded 5' primer and a J-beta primer mix, a second PCR was run for about 7 to 12 cycles. TCRdb itself ran the 5' RACE reads through MiXCR, one entry per CDR3 protein. The sample contains hundreds of thousands of distinct CDR3 sequences, over 20% of which appear only once. The sequenced material came from blood. The receptors stem from a man between 65 and 85 years old in good health.

The gene calls are TRBV29-1 and TRBJ2-5, with 8 bases lining up with TRBD1. This CDR3 comprises 13 residues. Germline V gene lookup returns CDR1 SQVTM and CDR2 ANQGSEA. The V and J ends lost 1 base and 9 bases, in that order; junction bases with no gene match: 7. This chain's CDR3 is CSVEVTGGRPQYF. The CDR3 DNA reads as TGCAGCGTTGAAGTTACAGGGGGGCGGCCCCAGTACTTC.

This clonotype was observed a handful of times. The chain is built from TRBV5-1 and TRBJ1-4; 9 nucleotides align to TRBD1. CDR3 length: 16 amino acids. Per the germline V gene, CDR1 is SGHRS and CDR2 is YFSETQ. V shed 3 bases and J 8 bases; nucleotides not matched to a gene: 11. CDR3 in amino acids: CASSSPPGQGKEKLFF. DNA for the CDR3: TGCGCCAGCAGCTCCCCCCCGGGACAGGGAAAGGAAAAACTGTTTTTT. Together with reference TRBV5-1 and TRBJ1-4, the CDR3 gives the full variable domain: KAGVTQTPRYLIKTRGQQVTLSCSPISGHRSVSWYQQTPGQGLQFLFEYFSETQRNKGNFPGRFSGRQFSNSRSEMNVSTLELGDSALYLCASSSPPGQGKEKLFFGSGTQLSVL.

This clonotype was observed a handful of times. The junction departs from the called germline gene at one end, perhaps through a read error. This chain connects TRBV5-6 to TRBJ2-1; possibly TRBD2 for D (6 bases). CDR1 SGHDT and CDR2 YYEEEE come from the germline V gene. The CDR3 loop spans 13 amino acids. CDR3 coding DNA: TGTGCCAGTAGGGGCGGAGCGGGCAATGGGCAGTTCTTC. Encoded protein: CASRGGAGNGQFF.

The table lists this clonotype with a few counts. CDR3 DNA: TGCAGTGCTAGGGTTCTAGTCGGCCAGTTCTTC. This codes for CSARVLVGQFF. The chain combines TRBV20-1 with TRBJ2-1; no clear D. Germline assignment: CDR1 DFQATT and CDR2 SNEGSKA (reference sequence). The germline V and J ends were trimmed by 3 bases and 13 bases, with 13 bases remaining between them. The CDR3 is made up of 11 amino acids.

This clonotype has more than one count but fewer than ten. This rearrangement joins TRBV7-2 to TRBJ2-5, with TRBD1 matching 8 bases. This CDR3 comprises 15 residues. Per the germline V gene, CDR1 is SGHTA and CDR2 is FQGNSA. V trimming: 5 bases; J trimming: 4 bases; junction bases outside the gene matches: 9. CDR3 nucleotide sequence: TGTGCCAGCAGCCCACGGACAGGGCTGCTAGAGACCCAGTACTTC. This gives the protein CASSPRTGLLETQYF.

This clonotype was seen a few times. V usage is TRBV7-9 and J usage is TRBJ2-2; D unresolved. Trimming took off 2 bases at V and 1 base at J, with 11 bases between the two ends. The CDR3 runs 16 residues. Germline V gene data show CDR1 as SEHNR and CDR2 as FQNEAQ (reference sequence). The CDR3: CASSLRLEKNTGELFF. CDR3 coding DNA: TGTGCCAGCAGCTTAAGACTGGAGAAGAACACCGGGGAGCTGTTTTTT.

This clonotype was observed many times. This chain links TRBV4-2 with TRBJ1-6, with D perhaps TRBD1 (5 bases). CDR3 length: 15 amino acids. Germline V gene sequence: CDR1 LGHNA, CDR2 YNFKEQ. Trimming left V 1 base short and J 10 bases short, with 14 bases between. The CDR3 DNA reads TGTGCCAGCAGCCAAGGAGGAGGGGTTGGCTCACCCCTCCACTTT. The encoded protein is CASSQGGGVGSPLHF.

In this sample, this clonotype turned up a few times. The chain recombines TRBV12-3 or TRBV12-4 with TRBJ2-5; 10 nucleotides match TRBD1. The J call may be wrong; the DNA end is better matched by TRBJ2-1. CDR3 length equals 16 residues. The CDR3 DNA reads TGTGCCAGCAGCCAAAGGACAGGGGGGCTCTACAATGAGCAGTTCTTC. This codes for CASSQRTGGLYNEQFF.

This clonotype was counted between two and nine times. The chain links TRBV28 to TRBJ1-1; D is undetermined. Germline V gives CDR1 MDHEN, CDR2 SYDVKM. The ends were cut back, 3 bases at V and 7 bases at J, with 9 bases in the middle. The CDR3 is made up of 12 amino acids. The DNA of the CDR3 is TGTGCCAGCAGTTTGGCGGATTATGAAGCTTTCTTT. Translated, it gives CASSLADYEAFF.

At least ten counts were recorded for this clonotype. V usage is TRBV20-1 and J usage is TRBJ2-1, with D unresolved. This CDR3 contains 12 residues. Germline V gives CDR1 DFQATT, CDR2 SNEGSKA (reference sequence). Trimming removed 3 bases at V and 6 bases at J, with 9 bases between. CDR3 region: CSARTEPNEQFF. The CDR3 nucleotides read TGCAGTGCTAGGACGGAACCCAATGAGCAGTTCTTC.

The chain carries TRBV28 and TRBJ1-4; D remains ambiguous. Germline values: CDR1 MDHEN, CDR2 SYDVKM. Trimming shortened V by 6 bases and J by 0 bases, and 11 bases separated the two germline ends. This CDR3 has 15 amino acids. CDR3 nucleotides: TGTGCCAGCAGCAGCGACACTTCAACTAATGAAAAACTGTTTTTT. This sequence encodes CASSSDTSTNEKLFF.

This clonotype has a handful of counts. V and J are TRBV20-1 and TRBJ1-4, with 8 bases lining up with TRBD1. The CDR3 contains 13 residues. Germline values: CDR1 DFQATT, CDR2 SNEGSKA (reference sequence). Trimming at V came to 3 bases and at J to 8 bases, leaving 5 bases not matched to a gene. The CDR3 coding sequence is TGCAGTGCTAGGGGACAGGTGGGGGAAAAACTGTTTTTT. The encoded protein is CSARGQVGEKLFF.

This clonotype was found a few times. The rearrangement joins TRBV4-3 to TRBJ1-1; D not certain. This CDR3 is built from 14 residues. Deletions cut 1 base from V and 0 bases from J, with 6 bases between. CDR1 is LGHNA and CDR2 is YSLEER in the germline V gene. CDR3 in amino acids: CASSQGVVNTEAFF. The CDR3 coding sequence is TGCGCCAGCAGCCAAGGGGTGGTGAACACTGAAGCTTTCTTT.

A word on this clonotype: Germline and junction disagree at one end, which may indicate a read error. This sequence joins TRBV7-7 and TRBJ2-5; D is undetermined. The J call may be in error: the DNA end matches TRBJ2-1 better. Germline V gene data show CDR1 as SSHAT and CDR2 as FNYEAQ (reference sequence). The CDR3 runs to 13 residues. The CDR3 is CASSPSFGNEQFF. Written as DNA, the CDR3 is TGTGCTAGCAGCCCCAGTTTTGGGAATGAGCAGTTCTTC.

The chain combines TRBV6-2 or TRBV6-3 with TRBJ2-5; no clear D gene. This CDR3 is built from 15 residues. V was cut by 5 bases and J by 1 base, with 14 bases left in between. Germline-derived CDR1 and CDR2 are MNHEY and SVGEGT. CDR3 residues: CASSTQARTQETQYF. In DNA, the CDR3 is TGTGCCAGCAGTACCCAAGCTAGGACCCAAGAGACCCAGTACTTC.

CDR3 nucleotides: TGCGCCAGCAGCGTTAGCGGGGACCGCACAGATACGCAGTATTTT. Its translation: CASSVSGDRTDTQYF. This chain links TRBV5-1 with TRBJ2-3; 8 nucleotides align to TRBD2. V lost 4 bases, J lost 1 base, and 5 bases stayed unmatched. CDR1 is SGHRS, CDR2 YFSETQ, per germline. The CDR3 totals 15 residues.

The chain couples TRBV20-1 to TRBJ2-3; 9 nucleotides align to TRBD2. CDR3 length: 15 amino acids. The junction had 11 bases not matched to a gene; V was cut back by 5 bases and J by 5 bases. Looked up from germline, CDR1 is DFQATT and CDR2 is SNEGSKA (reference sequence). The chain's CDR3 is CSALGGREGQDTQYF. CDR3 DNA sequence: TGCAGTGCTCTTGGCGGGCGGGAGGGCCAAGATACGCAGTATTTT.

The J gene is TRBJ1-1, the V gene TRBV4-2, with 7 positions matching TRBD1. J gave up 6 bases and V 2 bases, and 6 bases lay outside the gene matches. The CDR3 runs to 14 residues. Germline loops: CDR1 LGHNA, CDR2 YNFKEQ. The CDR3 nucleotides read TGTGCCAGCAGCCAAATGACAGGGAGGGCTGAAGCTTTCTTT. Its protein is CASSQMTGRAEAFF.

Only a few counts were recorded for this clonotype. The chain combines TRBV5-1 with TRBJ1-4, with D unclear. The CDR3 sequence is 16 residues long. Trimming shortened V by 1 base and J by 0 bases, and 10 bases separated the two germline ends. Germline-derived CDR1 and CDR2 are SGHRS and YFSETQ. CDR3 residues: CASSLRPDATNEKLFF. The CDR3 nucleotides are TGCGCCAGCAGCTTGAGACCTGATGCAACTAATGAAAAACTGTTTTTT.

The chain combines TRBV7-9 with TRBJ1-1; D gene ambiguous. The CDR3 covers 12 residues. Germline CDR1 and CDR2: SEHNR and FQNEAQ (reference sequence). Trimming removed 5 bases from V and 10 bases from J, with 14 bases in between. The CDR3 DNA reads TGTGCCAGCAGCGGTACAGAAATTGCAGCTTTCTTT. It encodes CASSGTEIAAFF.

The CDR3 nucleotides are TGTGCCAGCAGCCGAGCGGGAATCGACGAGCAGTACTTC. Encoded protein: CASSRAGIDEQYF. This rearrangement joins TRBV7-6 to TRBJ2-7, with TRBD2 matching 7 bases. The V and J ends lost 5 bases and 5 bases, in that order; junction bases with no gene match: 6. The CDR3 has 13 residues. Germline-derived CDR1 and CDR2 are SGHVS and FNYEAQ. The whole variable domain, filled in from reference TRBV7-6 and TRBJ2-7, reads GAGVSQSPRYKVTKRGQDVALRCDPISGHVSLYWYRQALGQGPEFLTYFNYEAQQDKSGLPNDRFSAERPEGSISTLTIQRTEQRDSAMYRCASSRAGIDEQYFGPGTRLTVT.

This clonotype was observed a handful of times. The chain joins TRBV24-1 to TRBJ1-5; D gene uncertain. CDR3 size: 16 residues. The V gene lost 0 bases and the J gene lost 1 base, with 9 bases spanning the gap. Per the germline V gene, CDR1 is KGHDR and CDR2 is SFDVKD. This CDR3 reads CATSDLPLVSNQPQHF. CDR3 nucleotides: TGTGCCACCAGTGATTTGCCCTTGGTGAGCAATCAGCCCCAGCATTTT.

The chain employs TRBV12-5 and TRBJ2-4, with D hard to call. Germline V CDR1 and CDR2: LGHNT, FRNRAP. V was clipped by 1 base and J by 0 bases, with 7 bases between them. The CDR3 is 15 residues long. CDR3 sequence (DNA): TGTGCTAGTGGTTTGGGTCGGGTAGCCAAAAACATTCAGTACTTC. Residues: CASGLGRVAKNIQYF.

In its sample, this clonotype was seen many times. The chain carries TRBV29-1 and TRBJ2-5; D not certain. There are 12 residues in the CDR3. The V end lost 6 bases, the J end lost 2 bases, and 10 bases lay between the germline ends. Germline CDR1 is SQVTM and CDR2 is ANQGSEA. The CDR3 sequence: CSVARAQETQYF. CDR3 nucleotides: TGCAGCGTAGCCCGGGCTCAAGAGACCCAGTACTTC. Supplemented by reference TRBV29-1 and TRBJ2-5, the full variable domain reads SAVISQKPSRDICQRGTSLTIQCQVDSQVTMMFWYRQQPGQSLTLIATANQGSEATYESGFVIDKFPISRPNLTFSTLTVSNMSPEDSSIYLCSVARAQETQYFGPGTRLLVL.

The genes are TRBV7-3 and TRBJ2-1; no reliable D call. The V gene's germline CDR1 is SGHTA and CDR2 FQGTGA. The germline V and J ends were trimmed by 4 bases and 5 bases, with 12 bases remaining between them. The CDR3 extends over 14 amino acids. The CDR3 spells CASSWDTTHNEQFF. The CDR3 DNA reads TGTGCCAGCAGCTGGGATACTACCCACAATGAGCAGTTCTTC.

This clonotype was observed many times. The gene calls are TRBV15 and TRBJ2-1, with 9 bases aligning to TRBD1. From germline, CDR1 is LNHNV and CDR2 YYDKDF (reference sequence). V dropped 5 bases and J dropped 7; count of bases not matched to a gene: 6. This CDR3 has 14 residues. The CDR3 spells CATSRDREVNEQFF. DNA for the CDR3: TGTGCCACCAGCCGGGACAGGGAAGTTAATGAGCAGTTCTTC.

V usage is TRBV30 and J usage is TRBJ1-1, with D perhaps TRBD1 (5 bases). Germline CDR1 reads GTSNPN; CDR2 reads SVGIG (reference sequence). The CDR3 has 13 residues. The V end lost 5 bases, the J end lost 0 bases, and 10 bases lay between the germline ends. CDR3 DNA: TGTGCCTGGGAGGCAGGGATGAACACTGAAGCTTTCTTT. Residues: CAWEAGMNTEAFF.

The chain employs TRBV29-1 and TRBJ1-4; perhaps TRBD1 as D (5 bases). Germline V gene data show CDR1 as SQVTM and CDR2 as ANQGSEA. The CDR3 is 14 residues long. V lost 5 bases and J 4 bases, leaving 14 bases between the germline ends. The CDR3 sequence is CSVQTGTINEKLFF. CDR3 nucleotide sequence: TGCAGCGTTCAAACAGGCACAATTAATGAAAAACTGTTTTTT.

This clonotype was seen repeatedly, ten times or more. The V call is TRBV6-5, the J call TRBJ2-4; TRBD1 matches at 8 bases. Germline loops: CDR1 MNHEY, CDR2 SVGAGI. With 6 bases clipped from V and 1 base from J, the junction kept 5 bases outside the gene matches. The CDR3 sequence is 15 residues long. CDR3 protein: CASRGQGQAKNIQYF. The CDR3 DNA reads TGTGCCAGCAGAGGACAGGGTCAGGCCAAAAACATTCAGTACTTC.

This chain joins TRBV28 and TRBJ2-5; 7 bases are shared with TRBD1. The CDR3 is 14 amino acids. Germline V lookup: CDR1 MDHEN, CDR2 SYDVKM. V was pared by 6 bases and J by 3 bases, with 7 bases of the junction left unmatched. The CDR3 loop reads CASRDRLAEETQYF. In DNA form, the CDR3 reads TGTGCCAGCAGGGACAGGTTAGCTGAAGAGACCCAGTACTTC.

The table lists this clonotype with many counts. The chain joins TRBV27 to TRBJ2-1, with 9 bases matching TRBD2. Losses at the gene ends were 0 bases for V and 1 base for J; bases not matched to a gene: 4. This CDR3 spans 17 amino acids. CDR1 and CDR2 (germline): MNHEY, SMNVEV (reference sequence). CDR3 DNA: TGTGCCAGCAGTTTATCGAGACTAGCGGATTCCTACAATGAGCAGTTCTTC. Translating it yields CASSLSRLADSYNEQFF.

This clonotype was observed a few times. The CDR3 DNA follows: TGTGCCAGCAGCGTAGTGGCGGGAGGGCCGTCAGATACGCAGTATTTT. This encodes CASSVVAGGPSDTQYF. The chain joins TRBV9 to TRBJ2-3, with 9 bases fitting TRBD2. In germline, CDR1 is SGDLS, CDR2 YYNGEE. V was clipped by 0 bases and J by 4 bases; unmatched bases: 6. The CDR3 runs to 16 residues.